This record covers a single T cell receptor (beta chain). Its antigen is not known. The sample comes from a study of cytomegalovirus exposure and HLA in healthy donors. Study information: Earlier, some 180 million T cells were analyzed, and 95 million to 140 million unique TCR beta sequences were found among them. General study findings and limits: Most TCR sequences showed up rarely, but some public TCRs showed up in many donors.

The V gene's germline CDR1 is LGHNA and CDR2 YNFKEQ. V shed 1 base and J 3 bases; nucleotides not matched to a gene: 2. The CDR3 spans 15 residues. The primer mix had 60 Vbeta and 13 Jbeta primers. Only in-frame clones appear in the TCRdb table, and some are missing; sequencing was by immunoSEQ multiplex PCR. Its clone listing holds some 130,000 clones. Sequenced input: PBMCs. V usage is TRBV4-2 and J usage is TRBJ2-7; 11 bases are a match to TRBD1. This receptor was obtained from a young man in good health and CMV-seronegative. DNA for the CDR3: TGTGCCAGCAGCCAAGCCGGGACAGGGGGCTACGAGCAGTACTTC. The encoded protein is CASSQAGTGGYEQYF.